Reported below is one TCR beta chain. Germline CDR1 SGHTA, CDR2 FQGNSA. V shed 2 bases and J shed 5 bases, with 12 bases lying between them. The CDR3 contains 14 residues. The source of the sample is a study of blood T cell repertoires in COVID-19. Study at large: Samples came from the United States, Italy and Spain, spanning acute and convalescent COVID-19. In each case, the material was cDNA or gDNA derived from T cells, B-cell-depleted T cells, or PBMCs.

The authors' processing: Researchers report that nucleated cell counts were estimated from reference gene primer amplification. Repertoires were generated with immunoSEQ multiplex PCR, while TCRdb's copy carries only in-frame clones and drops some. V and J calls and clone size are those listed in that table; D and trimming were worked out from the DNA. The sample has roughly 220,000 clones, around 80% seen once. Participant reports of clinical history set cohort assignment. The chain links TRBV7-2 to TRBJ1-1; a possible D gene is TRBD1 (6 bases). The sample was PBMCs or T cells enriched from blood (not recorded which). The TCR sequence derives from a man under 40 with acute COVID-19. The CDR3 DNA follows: TGTGCCAGCAGCTTATTTGGGGGCGCGACTGAAGCTTTCTTT. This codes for CASSLFGGATEAFF.